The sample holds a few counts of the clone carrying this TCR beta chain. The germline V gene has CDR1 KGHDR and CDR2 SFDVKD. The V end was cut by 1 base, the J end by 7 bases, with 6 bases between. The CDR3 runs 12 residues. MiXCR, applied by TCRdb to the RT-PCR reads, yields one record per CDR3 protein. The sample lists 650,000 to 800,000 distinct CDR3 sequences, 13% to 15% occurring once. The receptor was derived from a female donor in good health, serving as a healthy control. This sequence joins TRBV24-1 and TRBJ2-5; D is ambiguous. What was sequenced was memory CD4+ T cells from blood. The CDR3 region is CATSDLDVTQYF. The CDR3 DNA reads TGTGCCACCAGTGATTTAGATGTGACCCAGTACTTC.